This T cell receptor beta chain was captured in a study of monozygotic twins with inflammatory bowel disease. Reprocessing the 5' RACE reads, TCRdb reports a single entry for every CDR3 protein and omits DNA. Reported are 40,000 to 45,000 distinct CDR3 sequences; the ten largest clones contain 4% to 6.5%. Details on this clonotype: Its antigen remains unknown.

Study findings and constraints: Possibly reflecting limited power, no difference in repertoire similarity was found between concordant and discordant twins. By inverse Simpson index, TCRbeta diversity was lower in IBD patients than in healthy co-twins.

Blood, about 2.5 ml, was drawn per donor. The sequencing input was blood. The sequence was collected from a human donor with ulcerative colitis or Crohn's disease, or a healthy co-twin of an affected twin (not recorded which).

The CDR3: CSARDPTSGYHEQYF. The V call is TRBV20-1, the J call TRBJ2-7; TCRdb's D gene call, TRBD2, goes unchecked for lack of DNA. Germline loops: CDR1 DFQATT, CDR2 SNEGSKA (reference sequence). CDR3 length: 15 amino acids.